Following are 21 T cell receptor beta chains from one sample sequenced in a study of identical twins. TCRdb called the 5' RACE reads again in MiXCR, with one record for every CDR3 protein. Among roughly 1.6 million distinct CDR3 sequences listed, under 35% were seen once. Source material: cord blood. The receptors stem from a newborn girl in good health.

This rearrangement joins TRBV4-2 to TRBJ2-3; TRBD1 matches at 7 bases. Germline lookup yields CDR1 LGHNA and CDR2 YNFKEQ. V trimming: 5 bases; J trimming: 0 bases; junction bases outside the gene matches: 11. This CDR3 contains 17 residues. DNA for the CDR3: TGTGCCAGCAGCAAGGGGGCGGAGACCCCTAGCACAGATACGCAGTATTTT. It encodes CASSKGAETPSTDTQYF.

This clonotype appeared a few times. The genes are TRBV20-1 and TRBJ2-7, with D unresolved. The V and J ends lost 5 bases and 7 bases respectively, with 9 bases between them. The germline gives CDR1 DFQATT, CDR2 SNEGSKA (reference sequence). The CDR3 is 10 residues long. CDR3 protein: CSAYREEQYF. The CDR3 bases are TGCAGTGCTTACCGAGAAGAGCAGTACTTC.

This clonotype has a handful of counts. The V and J genes are TRBV11-2 and TRBJ1-5, with 9 bases aligning to TRBD1. Looked up from germline, CDR1 is SGHAT and CDR2 is FQNNGV. The CDR3 loop spans 16 amino acids. V gave up 5 bases and J gave up 4 bases; unmatched junction bases: 9. CDR3 DNA sequence: TGTGCCAGCAGCACTACCACGGGACAGGGTAATCAGCCCCAGCATTTT. Encoded protein: CASSTTTGQGNQPQHF.

This clonotype occurred once. The chain uses TRBV15 and TRBJ1-5, with D unclear. Germline CDR1 is LNHNV and CDR2 is YYDKDF (reference sequence). Between the trimmed V and J ends, which lost 0 bases and 9 bases, there was a span of 21 bases. The CDR3 totals 17 residues. CDR3 nucleotides: TGTGCCACCAGCAGAGATCTCATCGATCTGGCCCGTGCGCCCCAGCATTTT. Protein product: CATSRDLIDLARAPQHF.

This chain connects TRBV7-2 to TRBJ2-3; D may be TRBD2 (5 bases). CDR1 is SGHTA and CDR2 is FQGNSA in the germline V gene. V was cut by 2 bases and J by 0 bases, with 12 bases left in between. This CDR3 has 16 amino acids. The CDR3 spells CASSLYGDTSTDTQYF. CDR3 DNA sequence: TGTGCCAGCAGCTTATACGGGGATACTAGCACAGATACGCAGTATTTT. Supplemented by reference TRBV7-2 and TRBJ2-3, the full variable domain reads GAGVSQSPSNKVTEKGKDVELRCDPISGHTALYWYRQSLGQGLEFLIYFQGNSAPDKSGLPSDRFSAERTGGSVSTLTIQRTQQEDSAVYLCASSLYGDTSTDTQYFGPGTRLTVL.

The rearrangement joins TRBV6-5 to TRBJ1-1; the D gene is possibly TRBD1 (5 bases). This CDR3 has 14 residues. The V end was cut by 2 bases, the J end by 2 bases, with 9 bases between. Germline values: CDR1 MNHEY, CDR2 SVGAGI. The CDR3 sequence is CASSYDSFNTEAFF. DNA of the CDR3: TGTGCCAGCAGTTACGACAGTTTTAACACTGAAGCTTTCTTT.

Many counts were recorded for this clonotype. The J gene is TRBJ1-4, the V gene TRBV12-3 or TRBV12-4, with TRBD1 matching 8 bases. The CDR3 has 14 amino acids. The junction had 7 bases not matched to a gene; V was cut back by 5 bases and J by 8 bases. The CDR3 nucleotides read TGTGCCAGCAGTCGGGACAGGCAGGGAGAAAAACTGTTTTTT. It yields the protein CASSRDRQGEKLFF.

The sample holds many counts of this clonotype. This chain joins TRBV28 and TRBJ2-5; D gene unclear. CDR3 size: 11 residues. V lost 7 bases, J lost 1 base, and 4 bases lay in between. Germline V gene sequence: CDR1 MDHEN, CDR2 SYDVKM. The DNA for the CDR3 is TGTGCCAGCACCCTCCAAGAGACCCAGTACTTC. Residues: CASTLQETQYF. Drawing the rest from reference TRBV28 and TRBJ2-5, the complete variable domain is DVKVTQSSRYLVKRTGEKVFLECVQDMDHENMFWYRQDPGLGLRLIYFSYDVKMKEKGDIPEGYSVSREKKERFSLILESASTNQTSMYLCASTLQETQYFGPGTRLLVL.

The gene calls are TRBV5-5 and TRBJ1-2; tentatively, D is TRBD1 (6 bases). The CDR3 spans 16 residues. The V gene's germline CDR1 is SGHKS and CDR2 YYEKEE (reference sequence). Trimming removed 2 bases from V and 6 bases from J, with 20 bases in between. The CDR3 coding sequence is TGTGCCAGCAGCTTCTCGGACAGAATTATATGGGATGGCTACACCTTC. Translation: CASSFSDRIIWDGYTF.

This chain uses TRBV20-1 with TRBJ2-3, with TRBD2 matching 8 bases. Germline lookup yields CDR1 DFQATT and CDR2 SNEGSKA (reference sequence). The CDR3 sequence is 13 residues long. V gave up 7 bases and J gave up 2 bases; unmatched junction bases: 5. In nucleotides, the CDR3 is TGCAGTGAGACTAGCGCCAACACAGATACGCAGTATTTT. It translates to CSETSANTDTQYF.

V usage is TRBV2 and J usage is TRBJ1-2; D ambiguous. The CDR3 totals 11 residues. Germline CDR1 is SNHLY and CDR2 is FYNNEI. With 4 bases removed from V and 5 bases from J, the gap between germline ends came to 5 bases. CDR3 residues: CASSVTYGYTF. CDR3 nucleotides: TGTGCCAGCAGTGTAACTTATGGCTACACCTTC.

This clonotype came up many times. The junction departs from germline at one end; a sequencing error may be responsible. J is TRBJ1-2 and V is TRBV2; possible D gene TRBD1, 6 bases. CDR1 is SNHLY and CDR2 is FYNNEI in the germline V gene. The CDR3 totals 13 residues. The CDR3 DNA reads TGCGCCAGCAGCGTCAGGGGCGACTATGGCTACACCTTC. It encodes CASSVRGDYGYTF.

V usage is TRBV21-1 and J usage is TRBJ2-2; TRBD1 reflects the table's D call only, with no check against the DNA. TRBV21-1 is a pseudogene segment. This CDR3 has 15 residues. The CDR3 region is CATSKNRGYTGELFF. DNA of the CDR3: TGTGCCACCAGCAAAAACAGGGGGTATACCGGGGAGCTGTTTTTT.

This chain uses TRBV5-4 with TRBJ1-5; D might be TRBD1 (5 bases). This CDR3 is 15 amino acids long. The V end lost 0 bases, the J end lost 3 bases, and 10 bases lay between the germline ends. CDR1 is SGHNT, CDR2 YYREEE, per germline (reference sequence). CDR3 region: CASSLEVRANQPQHF. The CDR3 region has the DNA TGTGCCAGCAGCTTGGAGGTCAGGGCCAATCAGCCCCAGCATTTT.

This chain connects TRBV4-2 to TRBJ2-7; D remains ambiguous. Germline CDR1 reads LGHNA; CDR2 reads YNFKEQ. Trimming removed 1 base at V and 2 bases at J, with 9 bases between. CDR3 length equals 14 residues. CDR3 in amino acids: CASSQVGATYEQYF. DNA of the CDR3: TGTGCCAGCAGCCAAGTGGGCGCTACCTACGAGCAGTACTTC.

A remark on this clonotype: One end of the junction fails to match germline, which may point to a read error. The J gene is TRBJ2-3, the V gene TRBV15; D is undetermined. Germline CDR1 LNHNV, CDR2 YYDKDF (reference sequence). This CDR3 has 13 residues. Here the CDR3 reads CVTSRSPGDTQYF. The CDR3 DNA follows: TGTGTCACCAGCAGATCCCCAGGAGATACGCAGTATTTT. Complete variable domain (other parts from reference TRBV15 and TRBJ2-3): DAMVIQNPRYQVTQFGKPVTLSCSQTLNHNVMYWYQQKSSQAPKLLFHYYDKDFNNEADTPDNFQSRRPNTSFCFLDIRSPGLGDTAMYLCVTSRSPGDTQYFGPGTRLTVL.

J is TRBJ2-7 and V is TRBV7-2; 8 nucleotides align to TRBD2. Germline CDR1 reads SGHTA; CDR2 reads FQGNSA. The CDR3 spans 14 residues. After removal of 5 bases from V and 2 bases from J, the junction contained 5 bases not matched to a gene. The DNA of the CDR3 is TGTGCCAGCAGCGGAGGGACTAGGACCTACGAGCAGTACTTC. This codes for CASSGGTRTYEQYF.

This clonotype was detected many times. This chain joins TRBV12-3 or TRBV12-4 and TRBJ2-3; 11 bases align to TRBD2. This CDR3 has 16 residues. The J segment lost 3 bases and the V segment lost 6 bases, leaving 8 bases of the junction unmatched. CDR3 sequence reads: CASRERLAGLTDTQYF. The DNA for the CDR3 is TGTGCCAGCAGGGAGAGACTAGCGGGATTGACAGATACGCAGTATTTT.

Only a few counts were recorded for this clonotype. The gene calls are TRBV27 and TRBJ1-1; no firm D call. In germline, CDR1 is MNHEY, CDR2 SMNVEV (reference sequence). V was shortened by 8 bases and J by 3 bases, with 16 bases between the two germline ends. The CDR3 has 14 residues. CDR3 sequence (DNA): TGTGCCAGCCCCTCTGGTGGCACTTACACTGAAGCTTTCTTT. The encoded protein is CASPSGGTYTEAFF.

A word on this clonotype: The final CDR3 position lacks the conserved phenylalanine or tryptophan, pointing to a likely read error. CDR3 protein: CASSYRYEQYY. The CDR3 DNA is TGTGCCAGCAGCTACAGATACGAGCAGTACTAC. This rearrangement joins TRBV11-2 to TRBJ2-7, with unresolved D. Germline CDR1 SGHAT, CDR2 FQNNGV. This CDR3 is 11 amino acids long. Trimming took off 4 bases at V and 4 bases at J, with 5 bases between the two ends.

This rearrangement joins TRBV12-3 or TRBV12-4 to TRBJ1-3; tentatively, D is TRBD1 (6 bases). The CDR3 has 13 residues. V lost 2 bases and J 8 bases, leaving 10 bases between the germline ends. CDR3 DNA sequence: TGTGCCAGCAGTTTATCACAGGGCGACACCATATATTTT. It is translated as CASSLSQGDTIYF.